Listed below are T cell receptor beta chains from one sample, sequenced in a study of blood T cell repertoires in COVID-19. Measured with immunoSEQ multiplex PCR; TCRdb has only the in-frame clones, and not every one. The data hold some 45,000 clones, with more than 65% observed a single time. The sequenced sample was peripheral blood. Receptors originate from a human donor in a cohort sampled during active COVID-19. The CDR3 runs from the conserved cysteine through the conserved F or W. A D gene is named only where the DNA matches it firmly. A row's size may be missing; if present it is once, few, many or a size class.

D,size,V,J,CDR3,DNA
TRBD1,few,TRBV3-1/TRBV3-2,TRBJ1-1,CASRDRQGAGTEAFF,TGTGCCAGCAGGGATCGACAGGGGGCGGGCACTGAAGCTTTCTTT
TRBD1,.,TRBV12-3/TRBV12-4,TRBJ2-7,CASSRTGEVEQYF,TGTGCCAGCAGTCGGACAGGGGAGGTTGAGCAGTACTTC
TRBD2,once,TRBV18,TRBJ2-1,CASLGLAGLQGEQFF,TGTGCCAGCCTGGGACTAGCGGGACTCCAGGGTGAGCAGTTCTTC
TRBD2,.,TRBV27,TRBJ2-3,CASTPEFISGSMGDTQYF,TGTGCCAGCACCCCCGAGTTTATTAGCGGGAGTATGGGAGATACGCAGTATTTT
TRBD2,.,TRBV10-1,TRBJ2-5,CASSESRNSGRCLGETQYF,TGCGCCAGCAGTGAGTCGCGTAATAGCGGGAGGTGTTTGGGGGAGACCCAGTACTTC
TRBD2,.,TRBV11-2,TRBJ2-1,CASSLWTSAYNEQFF,TGTGCCAGCAGCTTATGGACTAGCGCTTACAATGAGCAGTTCTTC
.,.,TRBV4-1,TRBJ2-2,CASSRTLQGANTGELFF,TGCGCCAGCAGCCGGACGCTACAGGGAGCGAACACCGGGGAGCTGTTTTTT
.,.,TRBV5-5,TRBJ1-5,CASSPDIYNQPQHF,TGTGCCAGCAGCCCGGACATTTATAATCAGCCCCAGCATTTT
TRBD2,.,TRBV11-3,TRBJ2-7,CASSLGLAGSYEQYF,TGTGCCAGCAGCTTGGGACTAGCGGGATCCTACGAGCAGTACTTC
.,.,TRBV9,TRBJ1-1,CASSLQGGSPAFPEAFF,TGTGCCAGCAGCCTCCAGGGAGGTTCACCCGCATTCCCTGAAGCTTTCTTT
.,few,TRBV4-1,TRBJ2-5,CASSQVQGETQYF,TGCGCCAGCAGCCAAGTGCAGGGGGAGACCCAGTACTTC
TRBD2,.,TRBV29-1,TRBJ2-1,CSAWTSGISYNEQFF,TGCAGCGCCTGGACTAGCGGGATCTCCTACAATGAGCAGTTCTTC
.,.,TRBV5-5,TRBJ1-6,CASSPGGLPNSPLHF,TGTGCCAGCAGCCCCGGAGGGCTCCCCAATTCACCCCTCCACTTT
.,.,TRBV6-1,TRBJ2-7,CASSERPLLNSEQYF,TGTGCCAGCAGTGAACGTCCCCTACTTAACTCCGAGCAGTACTTC
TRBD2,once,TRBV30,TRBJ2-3,CAWSVSGRRDTQYF,TGTGCCTGGAGTGTTAGCGGGAGGAGAGATACGCAGTATTTT
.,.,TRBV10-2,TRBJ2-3,CASLLVSDTQYF,TGCGCCAGCCTACTAGTCTCAGATACGCAGTATTTT
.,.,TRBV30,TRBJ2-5,CAWSSQGWTQYF,TGTGCCTGGAGTTCGCAGGGGTGGACCCAGTACTTC
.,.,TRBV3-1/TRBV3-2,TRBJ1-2,CASSQRGRGGYTF,TGTGCCAGCAGCCAGCGGGGGCGCGGTGGCTACACCTTC
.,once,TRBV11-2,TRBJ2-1,CASSLAGSDEQFF,TGTGCCAGCAGCTTAGCAGGGTCCGATGAGCAGTTCTTC
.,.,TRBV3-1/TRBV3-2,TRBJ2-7,CASSQDTGGGTHSYEQYF,TGTGCCAGCAGCCAAGATACAGGCGGCGGGACCCACTCCTACGAGCAGTACTTC